This TCR beta chain was identified in a study of blood T cell repertoires in COVID-19. Study-level background: Italy, Spain and the United States were the sources of the convalescent and acute COVID-19 samples. From T cells, B-cell-depleted T cells, or PBMCs came the material, which was cDNA or gDNA.

Original processing methods: Counts of nucleated cells, estimated from reference gene primer amplification, were obtained. The protocol was immunoSEQ multiplex PCR, while the TCRdb copy is restricted to in-frame clones and leaves out a portion. The V and J calls and clone size come from that table; D and trimming were worked out from the DNA. In the table there are about 260,000 clones, about 87% of which are singletons. Sequenced material: peripheral blood. The receptor was isolated from a woman aged 55-70 years with COVID-19, enrolled during active disease.

The CDR3 loop reads CASKVGGRAGGTQYF. CDR3 sequence (DNA): TGTGCCAGTAAGGTAGGCGGGAGGGCCGGCGGTACGCAGTATTTT. The rearrangement uses TRBV19 and TRBJ2-3; 9 bases are a match to TRBD2. The V gene end was trimmed by 7 bases and the J gene end by 8 bases; junction bases not matched to a gene: 13. The germline gives CDR1 LNHDA, CDR2 SQIVND (reference sequence). This CDR3 is built from 15 residues.